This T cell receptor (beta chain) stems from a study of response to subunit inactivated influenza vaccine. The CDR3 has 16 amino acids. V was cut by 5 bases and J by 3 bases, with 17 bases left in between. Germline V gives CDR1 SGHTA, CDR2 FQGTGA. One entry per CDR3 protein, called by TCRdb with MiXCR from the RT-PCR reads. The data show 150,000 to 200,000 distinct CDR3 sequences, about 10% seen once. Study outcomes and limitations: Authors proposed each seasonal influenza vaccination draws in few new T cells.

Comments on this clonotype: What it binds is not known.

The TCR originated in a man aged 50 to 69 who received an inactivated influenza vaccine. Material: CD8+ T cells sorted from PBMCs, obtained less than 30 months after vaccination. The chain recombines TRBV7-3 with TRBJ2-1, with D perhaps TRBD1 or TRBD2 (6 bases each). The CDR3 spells CASSPASGGHYNEQFF. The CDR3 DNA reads TGTGCCAGCAGCCCCGCGTCCGGGGGCCACTACAATGAGCAGTTCTTC.